This TCR beta chain was sequenced during a study of identical twins. The study's findings and limits: Less excess twin sharing appeared in beta out-of-frame sequences.

The table lists this clonotype with a few counts. Its antigen remains unidentified. Deletions cut 2 bases from V and 8 bases from J, with 9 bases between. The CDR3 has 13 residues. Germline CDR1 is MNHEY and CDR2 is SVGEGT. Via MiXCR, TCRdb re-called the 5' RACE reads, giving one row per CDR3 protein. The sample has 400,000 to 500,000 distinct CDR3 sequences, 13% to 15% seen once; the top ten hold about 0.94%. This sample was also put to use in a study of yellow fever vaccine responses in identical twins.

This TCR derives from a woman under 30 in good health. This chain joins TRBV6-2 or TRBV6-3 and TRBJ2-2; D is unclear. Material: CD4+ T cells sorted from blood. The CDR3 is CASSYPQRGELFF. Written as DNA, the CDR3 is TGTGCCAGCAGTTACCCTCAGCGAGGGGAGCTGTTTTTT.